This T cell receptor (beta chain) was documented in a study of blood T cells in healthy people across ages. Findings and limits, study-wide: A greater number of naive CD4+ cells and higher diversity distinguished long-lived donors from aged donors. Significant beta diversity loss was already apparent by age 40, declining roughly linearly. One million T cells yielded diversity estimates that were considered underestimates.

A second PCR, run for roughly 7 to 11 cycles, used a sample-barcoded 5' primer plus a J-beta primer mix. All samples gave at least 2.5 million CDR3-containing paired-end reads. TCRdb passed the 5' RACE reads through MiXCR, listing each CDR3 protein once. The repertoire holds 650,000 to 1,000,000 distinct CDR3 sequences, with around 34% as singletons. V gave up 3 bases and J gave up 2 bases; unmatched junction bases: 5. This CDR3 contains 16 residues. Germline CDR1 is KGHSH and CDR2 is LQKENI. Notes on this clonotype: As yet, its antigen is unknown.

The TCR sequence derives from a man in his late teens or twenties in good health. The chain joins TRBV18 to TRBJ2-3; TRBD2 matches 10 bases. Source material: blood. The CDR3 sequence is CASSPDTSGVTDTQYF. For the CDR3, the DNA is TGTGCCAGCTCACCCGATACTAGCGGGGTCACAGATACGCAGTATTTT. The whole variable domain, remainder taken from reference TRBV18 and TRBJ2-3, is NAGVMQNPRHLVRRRGQEARLRCSPMKGHSHVYWYRQLPEEGLKFMVYLQKENIIDESGMPKERFSAEFPKEGPSILRIQQVVRGDSAAYFCASSPDTSGVTDTQYFGPGTRLTVL.